Presented here are 9 T cell receptor beta chains from one specimen sequenced in a study of identical twins. A single record per CDR3 protein comes from TCRdb applying MiXCR to the 5' RACE reads. The sample records 350,000 to 500,000 distinct CDR3 sequences, around 20% being singletons. The material sequenced was naive T cells sorted from blood. Source of these receptors: a middle-aged man in good health.

In its sample, this clonotype was seen a few times. The chain links TRBV6-2 or TRBV6-3 to TRBJ2-1, with 7 bases matching TRBD1. This CDR3 region has 15 residues. From germline, CDR1 is MNHEY and CDR2 SVGEGT. Trimming at V came to 6 bases and at J to 2 bases, leaving 7 bases not matched to a gene. The CDR3 is CASRPTGPTYNEQFF. The CDR3, as DNA: TGTGCCAGCAGACCGACAGGGCCGACCTACAATGAGCAGTTCTTC.

The gene calls are TRBV10-3 and TRBJ2-3; 9 bases fit TRBD1. The V gene end was trimmed by 0 bases and the J gene end by 4 bases; junction bases not matched to a gene: 2. The CDR3 has 15 amino acids. Germline CDR1 reads ENHRY; CDR2 reads SYGVKD. The CDR3 DNA reads TGTGCCATCAGTGAGTCACAGGGGGCCGCAGATACGCAGTATTTT. Its translation is CAISESQGAADTQYF.

There are many counts of this clonotype. This chain uses TRBV29-1 with TRBJ2-7; 9 bases agree with TRBD1. This CDR3 has 14 amino acids. Looked up from germline, CDR1 is SQVTM and CDR2 is ANQGSEA. Losses at the gene ends were 4 bases for V and 7 bases for J; bases not matched to a gene: 11. The CDR3 spells CSVVYRDRDYEQYF. The DNA of the CDR3 is TGCAGCGTTGTTTATCGGGACAGGGATTATGAGCAGTACTTC.

This clonotype was seen more than once but under ten times. The chain joins TRBV29-1 to TRBJ1-2; the D is unclear. Trimming removed 0 bases from V and 3 bases from J, with 17 bases in between. The CDR3 covers 16 residues. Germline V gene sequence: CDR1 SQVTM, CDR2 ANQGSEA. CDR3 region: CSVEDVGLGWDYGYTF. For the CDR3, the DNA is TGCAGCGTTGAAGATGTCGGATTAGGGTGGGACTATGGCTACACCTTC. The whole variable domain, filled in from reference TRBV29-1 and TRBJ1-2, reads SAVISQKPSRDICQRGTSLTIQCQVDSQVTMMFWYRQQPGQSLTLIATANQGSEATYESGFVIDKFPISRPNLTFSTLTVSNMSPEDSSIYLCSVEDVGLGWDYGYTFGSGTRLTVV.

This clonotype was detected many times. The V and J genes are TRBV7-2 and TRBJ2-3; TRBD1 matches 7 bases. Germline assignment: CDR1 SGHTA and CDR2 FQGNSA. This CDR3 has 16 residues. V shed 5 bases, J shed 5 bases, and the junction held 13 bases outside the gene matches. The CDR3 DNA is TGTGCCAGCAGCAGACAAACAGGGGCGCAGGGAGATACGCAGTATTTT. Translation gives CASSRQTGAQGDTQYF.

J is TRBJ2-7 and V is TRBV6-1; D might be TRBD1 (6 bases). Trimming removed 9 bases at V and 1 base at J, with 16 bases between. Germline CDR1 MNHNS, CDR2 SASEGT. There are 14 residues in the CDR3. CDR3 amino acids: CASKSGTQSYEQYF. CDR3 in DNA: TGTGCCAGTAAGAGTGGGACACAGTCCTACGAGCAGTACTTC.

In its sample, this clonotype was seen many times. The rearrangement joins TRBV4-1 to TRBJ2-1; a possible D gene is TRBD2 (6 bases). This CDR3 is built from 16 residues. The germline gives CDR1 MGHRA, CDR2 YSYEKL. The V and J ends lost 3 bases and 5 bases respectively, with 17 bases between them. The CDR3 bases are TGCGCCAGCAGCCATAGATCAATTTCGGGGGACAATGAGCAGTTCTTC. Protein sequence: CASSHRSISGDNEQFF.

The rearrangement links TRBV5-5 to TRBJ1-6, with no clear D. Germline assignment: CDR1 SGHKS and CDR2 YYEKEE (reference sequence). Between the trimmed V and J ends, which lost 3 bases and 5 bases, there was a span of 15 bases. The CDR3 spans 16 residues. The CDR3 sequence: CASSSRAGRNNSPLHF. CDR3 nucleotide sequence: TGTGCCAGCAGCTCGCGCGCCGGACGGAATAATTCACCCCTCCACTTT.

This chain joins TRBV11-2 and TRBJ2-7, with 7 bases fitting TRBD2. V lost 1 base, J lost 0 bases, and 18 bases stayed unmatched. The CDR3 has 20 residues. The germline CDR1 and CDR2 sequences are SGHAT and FQNNGV. Here the CDR3 DNA reads TGTGCCAGCAGCTTAGTCCTCCTCCGGGACTACAGCTCACTCTCCTACGAGCAGTACTTC. The encoded protein is CASSLVLLRDYSSLSYEQYF. The variable domain in full, completed from reference TRBV11-2 and TRBJ2-7, reads EAGVAQSPRYKIIEKRQSVAFWCNPISGHATLYWYQQILGQGPKLLIQFQNNGVVDDSQLPKDRFSAERLKGVDSTLKIQPAKLEDSAVYLCASSLVLLRDYSSLSYEQYFGPGTRLTVT.